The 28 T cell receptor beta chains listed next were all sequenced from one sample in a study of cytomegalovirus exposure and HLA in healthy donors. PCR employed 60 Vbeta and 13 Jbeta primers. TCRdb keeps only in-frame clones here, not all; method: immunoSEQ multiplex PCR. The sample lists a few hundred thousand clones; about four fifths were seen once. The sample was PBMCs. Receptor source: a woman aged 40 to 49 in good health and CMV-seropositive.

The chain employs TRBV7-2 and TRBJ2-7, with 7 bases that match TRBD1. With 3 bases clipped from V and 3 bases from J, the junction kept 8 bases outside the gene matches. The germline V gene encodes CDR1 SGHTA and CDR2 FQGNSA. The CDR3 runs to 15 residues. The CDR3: CASSFSGQSLYEQYF. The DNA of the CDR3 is TGTGCCAGCAGCTTTTCGGGACAGTCACTCTACGAGCAGTACTTC.

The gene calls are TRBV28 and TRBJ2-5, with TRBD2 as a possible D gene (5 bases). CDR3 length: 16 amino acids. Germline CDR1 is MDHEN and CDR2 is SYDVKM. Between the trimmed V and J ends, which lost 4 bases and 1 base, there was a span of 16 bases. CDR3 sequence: CASSSPGSDFQETQYF. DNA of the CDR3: TGTGCCAGCAGTTCCCCGGGTAGCGACTTCCAAGAGACCCAGTACTTC.

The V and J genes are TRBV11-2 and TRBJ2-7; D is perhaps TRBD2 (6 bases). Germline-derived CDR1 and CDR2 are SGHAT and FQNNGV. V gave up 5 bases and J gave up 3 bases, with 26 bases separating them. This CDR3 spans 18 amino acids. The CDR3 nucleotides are TGTGCCAGCAGCGCTCGGGGTTATACGGGACTCCAAAACTACGAGCAGTACTTC. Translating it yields CASSARGYTGLQNYEQYF.

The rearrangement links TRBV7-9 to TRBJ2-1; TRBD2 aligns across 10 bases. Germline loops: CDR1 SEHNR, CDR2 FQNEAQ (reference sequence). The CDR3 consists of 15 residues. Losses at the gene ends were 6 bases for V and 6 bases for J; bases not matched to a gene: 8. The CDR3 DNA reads TGTGCCAGCAGGCCGTCGGGACTAGCGACCAATGAGCAGTTCTTC. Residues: CASRPSGLATNEQFF.

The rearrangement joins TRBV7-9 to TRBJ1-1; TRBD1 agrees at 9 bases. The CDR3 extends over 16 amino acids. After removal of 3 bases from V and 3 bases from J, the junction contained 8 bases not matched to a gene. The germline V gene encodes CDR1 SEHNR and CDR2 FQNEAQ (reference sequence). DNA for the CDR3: TGTGCCAGCAGCTTCCCCGGGACAGGGTTTGACACTGAAGCTTTCTTT. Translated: CASSFPGTGFDTEAFF.

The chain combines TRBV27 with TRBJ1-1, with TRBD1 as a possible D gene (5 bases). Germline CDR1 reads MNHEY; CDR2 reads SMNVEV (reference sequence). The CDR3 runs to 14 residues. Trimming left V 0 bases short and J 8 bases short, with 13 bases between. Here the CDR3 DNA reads TGTGCCAGCAGTTTATCTACGGGGGTCGGGGAAGCTTTCTTT. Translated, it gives CASSLSTGVGEAFF.

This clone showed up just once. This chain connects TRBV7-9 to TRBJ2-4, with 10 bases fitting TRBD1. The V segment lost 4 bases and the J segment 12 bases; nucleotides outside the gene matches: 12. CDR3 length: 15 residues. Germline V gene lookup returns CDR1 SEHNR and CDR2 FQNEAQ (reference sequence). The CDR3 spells CASSSDRGNLDSQYF. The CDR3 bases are TGTGCCAGCAGCTCGGACAGGGGGAACCTGGACAGTCAGTACTTC.

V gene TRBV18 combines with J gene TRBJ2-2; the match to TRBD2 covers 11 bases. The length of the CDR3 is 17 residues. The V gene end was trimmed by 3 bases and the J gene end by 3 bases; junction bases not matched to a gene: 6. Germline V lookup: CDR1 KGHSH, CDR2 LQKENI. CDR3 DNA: TGTGCCAGCTCACCCTCCTTAGCGGGAGGGTACACCGGGGAGCTGTTTTTT. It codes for CASSPSLAGGYTGELFF.

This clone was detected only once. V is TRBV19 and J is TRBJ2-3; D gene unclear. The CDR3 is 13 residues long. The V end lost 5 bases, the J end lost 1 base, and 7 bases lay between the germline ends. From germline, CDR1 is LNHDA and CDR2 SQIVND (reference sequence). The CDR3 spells CASSWLGTDTQYF. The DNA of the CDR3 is TGTGCCAGTAGTTGGCTGGGCACAGATACGCAGTATTTT. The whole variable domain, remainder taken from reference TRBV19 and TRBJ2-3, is DGGITQSPKYLFRKEGQNVTLSCEQNLNHDAMYWYRQDPGQGLRLIYYSQIVNDFQKGDIAEGYSVSREKKESFPLTVTSAQKNPTAFYLCASSWLGTDTQYFGPGTRLTVL.

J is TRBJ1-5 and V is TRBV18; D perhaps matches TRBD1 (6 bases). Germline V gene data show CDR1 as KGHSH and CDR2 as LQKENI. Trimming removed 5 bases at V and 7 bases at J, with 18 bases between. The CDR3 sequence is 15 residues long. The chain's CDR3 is CASSTGPGGQQPQHF. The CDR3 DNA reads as TGTGCCAGCTCAACAGGGCCGGGGGGCCAACAGCCCCAGCATTTT.

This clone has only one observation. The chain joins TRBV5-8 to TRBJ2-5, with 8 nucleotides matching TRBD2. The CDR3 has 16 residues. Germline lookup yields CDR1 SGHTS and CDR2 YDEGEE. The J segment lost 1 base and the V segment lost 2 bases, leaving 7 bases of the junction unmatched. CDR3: CASSFGSGGRQETQYF. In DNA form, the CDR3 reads TGTGCCAGCAGCTTCGGAAGCGGGGGCCGCCAAGAGACCCAGTACTTC.

The CDR3 region is CASSEQGTYGYTF. In DNA form, the CDR3 reads TGTGCCAGCAGCGAACAGGGGACCTATGGCTACACCTTC. The chain is built from TRBV25-1 and TRBJ1-2, with TRBD1 matching 7 bases. V dropped 6 bases and J dropped 4; count of bases not matched to a gene: 5. Germline CDR1 is MGHDK and CDR2 is SYGVNS. The CDR3 totals 13 residues.

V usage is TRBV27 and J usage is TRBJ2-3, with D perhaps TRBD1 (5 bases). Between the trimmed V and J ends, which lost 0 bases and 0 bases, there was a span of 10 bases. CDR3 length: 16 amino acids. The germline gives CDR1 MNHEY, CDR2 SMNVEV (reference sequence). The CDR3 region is CASSLSRGRSTDTQYF. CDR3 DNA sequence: TGTGCCAGCAGTTTATCTAGGGGCCGTAGCACAGATACGCAGTATTTT.

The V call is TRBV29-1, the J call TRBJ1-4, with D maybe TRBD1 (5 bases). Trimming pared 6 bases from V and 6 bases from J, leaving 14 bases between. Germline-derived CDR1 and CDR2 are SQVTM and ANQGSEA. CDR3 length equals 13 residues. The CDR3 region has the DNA TGCAGCGTCGTGGGACTGGGAGATGAAAAACTGTTTTTT. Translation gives CSVVGLGDEKLFF.

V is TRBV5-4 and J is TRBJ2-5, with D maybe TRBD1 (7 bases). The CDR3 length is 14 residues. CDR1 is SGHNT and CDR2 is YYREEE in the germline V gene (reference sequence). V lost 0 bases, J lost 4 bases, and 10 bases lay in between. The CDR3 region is CASSLDRGGETQYF. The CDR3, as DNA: TGTGCCAGCAGCTTGGACAGGGGAGGAGAGACCCAGTACTTC.

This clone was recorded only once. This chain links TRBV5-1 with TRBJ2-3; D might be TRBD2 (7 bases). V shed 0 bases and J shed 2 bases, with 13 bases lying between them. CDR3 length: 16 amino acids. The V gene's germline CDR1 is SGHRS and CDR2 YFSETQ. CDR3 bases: TGCGCCAGCAGCTTGGATGACGGGGGGCCCACAGATACGCAGTATTTT. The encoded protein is CASSLDDGGPTDTQYF.

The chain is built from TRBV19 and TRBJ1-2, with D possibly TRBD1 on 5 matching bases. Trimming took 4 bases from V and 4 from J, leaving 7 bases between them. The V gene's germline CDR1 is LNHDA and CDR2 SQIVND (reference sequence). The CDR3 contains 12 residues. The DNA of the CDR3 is TGTGCCAGTAGTACTAGGGGCTATGGCTACACCTTC. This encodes CASSTRGYGYTF.

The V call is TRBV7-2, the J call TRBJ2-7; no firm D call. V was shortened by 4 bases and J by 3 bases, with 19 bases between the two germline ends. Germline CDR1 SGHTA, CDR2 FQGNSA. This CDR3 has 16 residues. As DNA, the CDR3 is TGTGCCAGCAGCTCATCCAAGGAGAGCTCTCTCTACGAGCAGTACTTC. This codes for CASSSSKESSLYEQYF.

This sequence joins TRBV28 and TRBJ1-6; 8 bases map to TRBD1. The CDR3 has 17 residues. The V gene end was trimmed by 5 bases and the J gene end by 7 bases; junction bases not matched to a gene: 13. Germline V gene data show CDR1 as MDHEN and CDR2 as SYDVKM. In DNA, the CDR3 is TGTGCCAGCAGTACCAAAGTGACAGGGGTTGGCAATTCACCCCTCCACTTT. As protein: CASSTKVTGVGNSPLHF.

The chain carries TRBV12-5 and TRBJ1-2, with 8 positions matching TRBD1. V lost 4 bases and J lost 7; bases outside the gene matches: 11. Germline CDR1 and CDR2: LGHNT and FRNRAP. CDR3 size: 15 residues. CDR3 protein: CASGSQGAKVGGYTF. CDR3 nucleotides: TGTGCTAGTGGTTCGCAGGGGGCTAAAGTAGGTGGCTACACCTTC.

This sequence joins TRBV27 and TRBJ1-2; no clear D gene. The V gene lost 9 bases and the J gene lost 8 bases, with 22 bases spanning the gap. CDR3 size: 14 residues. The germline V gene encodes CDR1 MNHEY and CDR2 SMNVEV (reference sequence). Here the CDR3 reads CASAGGREWEGYTF. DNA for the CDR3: TGTGCCAGTGCGGGTGGGCGCGAGTGGGAGGGCTACACCTTC.

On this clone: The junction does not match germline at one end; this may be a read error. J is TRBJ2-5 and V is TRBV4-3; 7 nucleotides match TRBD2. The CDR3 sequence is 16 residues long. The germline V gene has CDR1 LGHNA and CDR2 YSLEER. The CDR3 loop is CASSQDLGAGPESQYF. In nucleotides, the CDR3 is TGCGCCAGCAGCCAAGATTTGGGAGCGGGACCAGAGAGCCAGTACTTC.

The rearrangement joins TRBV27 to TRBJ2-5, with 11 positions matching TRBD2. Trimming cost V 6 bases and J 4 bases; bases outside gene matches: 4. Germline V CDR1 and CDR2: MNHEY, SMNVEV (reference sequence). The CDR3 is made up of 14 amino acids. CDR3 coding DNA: TGTGCCAGCAGGGGACTAGCGGCGGGAGAGACCCAGTACTTC. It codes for CASRGLAAGETQYF.

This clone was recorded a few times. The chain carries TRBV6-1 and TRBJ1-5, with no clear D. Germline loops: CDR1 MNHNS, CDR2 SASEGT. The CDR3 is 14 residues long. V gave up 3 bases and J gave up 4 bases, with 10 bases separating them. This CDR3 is CASSEETENQPQHF. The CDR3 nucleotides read TGTGCCAGCAGTGAGGAGACGGAGAATCAGCCCCAGCATTTT.

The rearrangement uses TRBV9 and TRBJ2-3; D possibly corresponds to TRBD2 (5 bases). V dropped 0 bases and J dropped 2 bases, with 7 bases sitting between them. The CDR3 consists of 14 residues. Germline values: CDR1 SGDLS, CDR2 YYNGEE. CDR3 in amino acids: CASSVGRDTDTQYF. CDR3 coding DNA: TGTGCCAGCAGCGTAGGTCGGGACACAGATACGCAGTATTTT. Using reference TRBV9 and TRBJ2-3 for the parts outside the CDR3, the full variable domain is DSGVTQTPKHLITATGQRVTLRCSPRSGDLSVYWYQQSLDQGLQFLIQYYNGEERAKGNILERFSAQQFPDLHSELNLSSLELGDSALYFCASSVGRDTDTQYFGPGTRLTVL.

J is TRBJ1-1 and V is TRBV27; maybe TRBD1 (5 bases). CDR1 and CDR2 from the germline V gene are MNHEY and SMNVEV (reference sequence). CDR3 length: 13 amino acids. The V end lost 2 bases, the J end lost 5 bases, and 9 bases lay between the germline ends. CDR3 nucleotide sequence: TGTGCCAGCAGTTTAAGGGGTCTTACTGAAGCTTTCTTT. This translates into CASSLRGLTEAFF.

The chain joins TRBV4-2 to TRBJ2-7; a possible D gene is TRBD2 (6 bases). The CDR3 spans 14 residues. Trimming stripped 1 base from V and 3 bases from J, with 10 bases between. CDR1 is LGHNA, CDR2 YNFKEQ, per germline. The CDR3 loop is CASSQVGGSYEQYF. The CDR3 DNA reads TGTGCCAGCAGCCAAGTGGGGGGTAGCTACGAGCAGTACTTC.

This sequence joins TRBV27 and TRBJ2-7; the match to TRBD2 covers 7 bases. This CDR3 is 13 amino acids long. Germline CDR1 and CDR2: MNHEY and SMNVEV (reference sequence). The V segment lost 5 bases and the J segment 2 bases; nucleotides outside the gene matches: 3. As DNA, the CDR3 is TGTGCCAGCAGTCACGGACTAGCCTACGAGCAGTACTTC. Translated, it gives CASSHGLAYEQYF.